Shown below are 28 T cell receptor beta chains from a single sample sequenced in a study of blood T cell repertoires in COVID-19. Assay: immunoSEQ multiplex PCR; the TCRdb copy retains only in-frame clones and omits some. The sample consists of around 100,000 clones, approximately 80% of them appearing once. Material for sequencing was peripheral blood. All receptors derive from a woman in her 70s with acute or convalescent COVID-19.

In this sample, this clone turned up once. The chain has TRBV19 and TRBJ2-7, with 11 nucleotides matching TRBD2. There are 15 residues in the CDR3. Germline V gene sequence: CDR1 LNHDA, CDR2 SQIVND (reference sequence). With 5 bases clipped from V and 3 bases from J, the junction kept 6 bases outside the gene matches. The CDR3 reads CASSPLAGGNYEQYF. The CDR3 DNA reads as TGTGCCAGTAGTCCCCTAGCGGGAGGTAACTACGAGCAGTACTTC.

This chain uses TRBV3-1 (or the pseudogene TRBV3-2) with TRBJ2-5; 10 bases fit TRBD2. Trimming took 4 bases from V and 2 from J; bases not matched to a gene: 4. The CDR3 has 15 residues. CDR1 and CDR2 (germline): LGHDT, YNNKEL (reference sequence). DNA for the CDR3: TGTGCCAGCAGCCTAGAGCGGGGGGGGCAAGAGACCCAGTACTTC. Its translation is CASSLERGGQETQYF.

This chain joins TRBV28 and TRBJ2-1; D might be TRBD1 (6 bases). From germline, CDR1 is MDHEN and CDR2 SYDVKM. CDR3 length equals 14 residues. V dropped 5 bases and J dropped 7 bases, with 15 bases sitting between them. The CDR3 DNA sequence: TGTGCCAGCAGTCTCGCACAGGGCCGAAATGAGCAGTTCTTC. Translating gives CASSLAQGRNEQFF.

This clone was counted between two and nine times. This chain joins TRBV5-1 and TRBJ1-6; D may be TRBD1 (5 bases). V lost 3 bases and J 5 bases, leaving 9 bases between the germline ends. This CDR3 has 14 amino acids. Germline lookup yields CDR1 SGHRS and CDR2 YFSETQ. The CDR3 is CASSWGLNNSPLHF. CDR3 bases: TGCGCCAGCAGCTGGGGACTGAATAATTCACCCCTCCACTTT.

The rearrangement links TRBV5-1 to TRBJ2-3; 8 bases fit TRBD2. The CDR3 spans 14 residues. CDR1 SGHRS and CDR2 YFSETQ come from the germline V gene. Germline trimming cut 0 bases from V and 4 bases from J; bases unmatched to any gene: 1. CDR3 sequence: CASSLGAGADTQYF. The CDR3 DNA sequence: TGCGCCAGCAGCTTGGGAGCGGGAGCAGATACGCAGTATTTT.

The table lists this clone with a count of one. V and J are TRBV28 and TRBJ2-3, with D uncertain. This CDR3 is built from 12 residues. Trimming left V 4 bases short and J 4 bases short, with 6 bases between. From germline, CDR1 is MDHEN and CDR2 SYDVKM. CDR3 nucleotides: TGTGCCAGCAGTTCTTCCCCAGATACGCAGTATTTT. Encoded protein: CASSSSPDTQYF.

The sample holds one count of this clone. The DNA of the CDR3 is TGTGCCAGCAGCTTACAGACGGGACTAGCGTCAGATGAGCAGTTCTTC. Translated: CASSLQTGLASDEQFF. The V gene is TRBV7-2, the J gene TRBJ2-1; TRBD2 agrees at 10 bases. J lost 8 bases, V lost 2 bases, and 9 bases had no gene match. CDR1 and CDR2 from the germline V gene are SGHTA and FQGNSA. The CDR3 totals 16 residues.

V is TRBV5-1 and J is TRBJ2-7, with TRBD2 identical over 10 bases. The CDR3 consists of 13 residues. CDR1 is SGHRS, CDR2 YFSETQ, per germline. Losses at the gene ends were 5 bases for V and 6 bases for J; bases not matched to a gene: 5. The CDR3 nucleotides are TGCGCCAGCAGTCTAGCGGGAGTCGCCGAGCAGTACTTC. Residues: CASSLAGVAEQYF.

In DNA, the CDR3 is TGTGCCAGCAGTTTAACTGGGGGCTCGGGTAATTCACCCCTCCACTTT. Amino acids: CASSLTGGSGNSPLHF. This chain links TRBV27 with TRBJ1-6; possible D gene TRBD1, 6 bases. CDR1 MNHEY and CDR2 SMNVEV come from the germline V gene (reference sequence). V was trimmed by 2 bases and J by 6 bases, leaving 14 bases between them. The CDR3 is 16 residues long.

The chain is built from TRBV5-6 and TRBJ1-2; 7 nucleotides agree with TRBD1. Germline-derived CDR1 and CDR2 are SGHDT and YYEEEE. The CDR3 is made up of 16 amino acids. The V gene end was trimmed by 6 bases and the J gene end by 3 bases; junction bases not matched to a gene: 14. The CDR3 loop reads CASNLFDRDLDYGYTF. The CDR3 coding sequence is TGTGCCAGCAACCTGTTTGACAGGGATTTGGACTATGGCTACACCTTC. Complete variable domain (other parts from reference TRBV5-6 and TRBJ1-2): DAGVTQSPTHLIKTRGQQVTLRCSPKSGHDTVSWYQQALGQGPQFIFQYYEEEERQRGNFPDRFSGHQFPNYSSELNVNALLLGDSALYLCASNLFDRDLDYGYTFGSGTRLTVV.

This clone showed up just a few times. The CDR3 coding sequence is TGCGCCAGCAGCTACGGGAGAGGGTACGTAGGCTACACCTTC. It codes for CASSYGRGYVGYTF. The V call is TRBV5-1, the J call TRBJ1-2; D remains ambiguous. The CDR3 totals 14 residues. Trimming stripped 3 bases from V and 8 bases from J, with 17 bases between. Looked up from germline, CDR1 is SGHRS and CDR2 is YFSETQ.

The CDR3 DNA is TGTGCCAGCAGTTACGATCCCAGGGCGGACACCGGGGAGCTGTTTTTT. The encoded protein is CASSYDPRADTGELFF. V and J are TRBV6-5 and TRBJ2-2; possibly TRBD1 for D (5 bases). The CDR3 sequence is 16 residues long. In germline, CDR1 is MNHEY, CDR2 SVGAGI. V shed 2 bases and J shed 3 bases, with 13 bases lying between them.

The CDR3 loop is CASSSQRYNEQFF. DNA of the CDR3: TGTGCCAGTAGTTCCCAACGGTACAATGAGCAGTTCTTC. V usage is TRBV19 and J usage is TRBJ2-1; D ambiguous. Trimming pared 5 bases from V and 4 bases from J, leaving 9 bases between. The CDR3 is 13 amino acids. Per the germline V gene, CDR1 is LNHDA and CDR2 is SQIVND (reference sequence).

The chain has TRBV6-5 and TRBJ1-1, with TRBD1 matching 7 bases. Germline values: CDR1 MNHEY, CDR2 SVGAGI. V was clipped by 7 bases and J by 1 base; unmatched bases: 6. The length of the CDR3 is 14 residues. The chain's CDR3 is CASTRTGPNTEAFF. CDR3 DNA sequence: TGTGCCAGCACCCGGACAGGCCCGAACACTGAAGCTTTCTTT.

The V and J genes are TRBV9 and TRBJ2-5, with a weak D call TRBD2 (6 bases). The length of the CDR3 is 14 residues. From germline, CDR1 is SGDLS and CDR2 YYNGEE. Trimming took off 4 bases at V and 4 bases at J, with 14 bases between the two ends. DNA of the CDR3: TGTGCCAGCAGCTCTGGCCCGGAGGGAGAGACCCAGTACTTC. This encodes CASSSGPEGETQYF.

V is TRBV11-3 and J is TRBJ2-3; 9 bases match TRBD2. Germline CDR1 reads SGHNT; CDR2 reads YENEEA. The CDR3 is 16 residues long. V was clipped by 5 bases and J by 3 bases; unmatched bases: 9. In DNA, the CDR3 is TGTGCCAGCAGCCCACGAGGCGGGGGGGCAACAGATACGCAGTATTTT. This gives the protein CASSPRGGGATDTQYF.

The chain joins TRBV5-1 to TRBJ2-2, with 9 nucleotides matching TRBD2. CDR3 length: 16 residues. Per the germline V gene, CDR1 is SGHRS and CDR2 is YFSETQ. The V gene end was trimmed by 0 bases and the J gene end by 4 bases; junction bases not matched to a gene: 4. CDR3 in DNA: TGCGCCAGCAGCTTGGAAGTTAGCGGGGGCACCGGGGAGCTGTTTTTT. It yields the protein CASSLEVSGGTGELFF.

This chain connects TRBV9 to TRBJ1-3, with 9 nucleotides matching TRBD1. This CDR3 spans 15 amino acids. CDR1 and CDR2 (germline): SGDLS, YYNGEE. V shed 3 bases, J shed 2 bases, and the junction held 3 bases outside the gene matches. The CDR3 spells CASSGTGDPGNTIYF. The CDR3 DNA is TGTGCCAGCAGCGGGACAGGGGACCCTGGAAACACCATATATTTT.

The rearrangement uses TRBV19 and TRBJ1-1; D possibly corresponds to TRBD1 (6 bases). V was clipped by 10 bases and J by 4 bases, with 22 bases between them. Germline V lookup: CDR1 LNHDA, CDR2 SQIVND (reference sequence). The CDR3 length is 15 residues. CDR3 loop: CANPRTARTLTEAFF. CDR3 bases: TGTGCCAACCCCAGGACAGCCCGAACCCTCACTGAAGCTTTCTTT. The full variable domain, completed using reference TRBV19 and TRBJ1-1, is DGGITQSPKYLFRKEGQNVTLSCEQNLNHDAMYWYRQDPGQGLRLIYYSQIVNDFQKGDIAEGYSVSREKKESFPLTVTSAQKNPTAFYLCANPRTARTLTEAFFGQGTRLTVV.

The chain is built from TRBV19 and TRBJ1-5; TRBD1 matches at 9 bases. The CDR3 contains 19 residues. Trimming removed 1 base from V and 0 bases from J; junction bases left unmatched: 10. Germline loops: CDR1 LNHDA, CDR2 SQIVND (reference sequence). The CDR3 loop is CASSIVSGQGLVSNQPQHF. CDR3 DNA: TGTGCCAGTAGTATAGTGTCGGGACAGGGACTAGTTAGCAATCAGCCCCAGCATTTT. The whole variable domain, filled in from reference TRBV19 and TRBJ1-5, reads DGGITQSPKYLFRKEGQNVTLSCEQNLNHDAMYWYRQDPGQGLRLIYYSQIVNDFQKGDIAEGYSVSREKKESFPLTVTSAQKNPTAFYLCASSIVSGQGLVSNQPQHFGDGTRLSIL.

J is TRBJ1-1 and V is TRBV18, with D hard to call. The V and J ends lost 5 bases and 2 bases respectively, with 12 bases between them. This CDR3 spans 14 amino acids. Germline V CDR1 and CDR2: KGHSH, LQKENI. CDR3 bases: TGTGCCAGCTCATCTCGACTAGTTAACACTGAAGCTTTCTTT. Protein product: CASSSRLVNTEAFF.

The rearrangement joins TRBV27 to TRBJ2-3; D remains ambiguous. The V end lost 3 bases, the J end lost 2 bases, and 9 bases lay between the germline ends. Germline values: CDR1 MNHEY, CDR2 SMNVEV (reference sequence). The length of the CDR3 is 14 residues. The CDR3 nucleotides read TGTGCCAGCAGTTTGTACAGTTCCACAGATACGCAGTATTTT. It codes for CASSLYSSTDTQYF.

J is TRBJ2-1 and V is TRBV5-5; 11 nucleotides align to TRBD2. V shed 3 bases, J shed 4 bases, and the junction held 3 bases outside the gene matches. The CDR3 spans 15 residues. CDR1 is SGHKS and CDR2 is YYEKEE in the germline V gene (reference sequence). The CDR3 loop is CASSSGTSGYNEQFF. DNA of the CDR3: TGTGCCAGCAGCTCTGGGACTAGCGGATACAATGAGCAGTTCTTC.

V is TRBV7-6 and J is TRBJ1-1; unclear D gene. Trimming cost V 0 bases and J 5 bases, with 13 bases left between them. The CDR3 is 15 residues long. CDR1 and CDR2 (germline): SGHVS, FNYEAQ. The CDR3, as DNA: TGTGCCAGCAGCTTAGCGGCGGGAGAAGGGACTGAAGCTTTCTTT. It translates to CASSLAAGEGTEAFF.

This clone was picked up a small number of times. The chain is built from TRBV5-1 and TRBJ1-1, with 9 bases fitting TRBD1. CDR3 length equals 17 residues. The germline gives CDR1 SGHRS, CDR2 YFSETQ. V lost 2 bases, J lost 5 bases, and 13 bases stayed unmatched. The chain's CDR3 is CASSFTGTGTSVTEAFF. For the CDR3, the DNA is TGCGCCAGCAGCTTCACCGGGACAGGGACTTCGGTTACTGAAGCTTTCTTT.

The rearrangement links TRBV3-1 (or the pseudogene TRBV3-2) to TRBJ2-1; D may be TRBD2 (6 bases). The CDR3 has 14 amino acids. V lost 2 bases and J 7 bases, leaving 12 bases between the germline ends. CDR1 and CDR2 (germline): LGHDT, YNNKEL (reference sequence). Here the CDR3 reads CASSQMASVNEQFF. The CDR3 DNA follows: TGTGCCAGCAGCCAAATGGCTAGCGTGAATGAGCAGTTCTTC.

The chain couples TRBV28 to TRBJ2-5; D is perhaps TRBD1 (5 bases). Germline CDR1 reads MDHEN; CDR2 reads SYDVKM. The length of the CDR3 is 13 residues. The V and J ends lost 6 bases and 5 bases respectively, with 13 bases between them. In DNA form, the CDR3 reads TGTGCCAGCAGGCTTGGGGCAGGGGAGACCCAGTACTTC. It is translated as CASRLGAGETQYF. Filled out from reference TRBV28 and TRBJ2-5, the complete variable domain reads DVKVTQSSRYLVKRTGEKVFLECVQDMDHENMFWYRQDPGLGLRLIYFSYDVKMKEKGDIPEGYSVSREKKERFSLILESASTNQTSMYLCASRLGAGETQYFGPGTRLLVL.

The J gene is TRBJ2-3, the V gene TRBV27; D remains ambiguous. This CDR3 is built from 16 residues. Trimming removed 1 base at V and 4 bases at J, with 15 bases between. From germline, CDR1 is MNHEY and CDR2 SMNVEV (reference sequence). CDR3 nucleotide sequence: TGTGCCAGCAGTTTATGGGCAGCCTTAAAAGCAGATACGCAGTATTTT. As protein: CASSLWAALKADTQYF.